Each of the 28 T cell receptor beta chains below was sequenced from the same sample in a study of CD8 T cells in ankylosing spondylitis (TCRdb year 2017). Results the study describes overall, beyond this receptor: Blood from ankylosing spondylitis patients appeared to be characterized by a TCR beta motif composed of about eight highly homologous amino acid variants.

These receptors' antigens are unknown. The library was obtained by 5' RACE. TCRdb records Illumina HiSeq 2500 as the sequencer. Through fastp at Q25 and MiXCR, TCRdb rebuilt clones from the public reads, retaining in-frame beta chains. Rows matching on CDR3 protein sequence are summarized as one entry with the most common DNA and genes. A total of roughly 350,000 distinct CDR3 sequences appear in this sample, 8% of them only once. The ten largest clones take up 13% to 15% of the sample. The sample consisted of blood, either unsorted or a sorted T cell fraction (not recorded which). The receptors shown here come from a male donor with ankylosing spondylitis.

This clonotype was seen a handful of times. The rearrangement joins TRBV2 to TRBJ1-1; 9 nucleotides align to TRBD1. Germline-derived CDR1 and CDR2 are SNHLY and FYNNEI. The V segment lost 4 bases and the J segment 5 bases; nucleotides outside the gene matches: 5. The CDR3 is 14 residues long. CDR3 nucleotides: TGTGCCAGCAGTGGAGACAGGGGGAGGACTGAAGCTTTCTTT. This encodes CASSGDRGRTEAFF.

The chain is built from TRBV7-2 and TRBJ2-3; TRBD1 matches 9 bases. This CDR3 is built from 16 residues. Germline lookup yields CDR1 SGHTA and CDR2 FQGNSA. Unmatched junction bases numbered 6, after V lost 5 bases and J lost 0 bases. The CDR3 DNA follows: TGTGCCAGCAGCCCATGGACAGGGGCGAGCACAGATACGCAGTATTTT. Its translation: CASSPWTGASTDTQYF.

This clonotype was seen repeatedly, ten times or more. V gene TRBV7-8 combines with J gene TRBJ2-3; D gene unclear. The CDR3 consists of 13 residues. The V end lost 0 bases, the J end lost 4 bases, and 5 bases lay between the germline ends. Germline assignment: CDR1 SGHVS and CDR2 FQNEAQ. This chain's CDR3 is CASSLASPDTQYF. DNA for the CDR3: TGTGCCAGCAGCTTAGCGTCCCCAGATACGCAGTATTTT.

The rearrangement links TRBV5-1 to TRBJ2-5; perhaps TRBD2 as D (5 bases). This CDR3 region has 14 residues. V was pared by 0 bases and J by 1 base, with 7 bases between. Germline lookup yields CDR1 SGHRS and CDR2 YFSETQ. As DNA, the CDR3 is TGCGCCAGCAGCTTGGCAGCGGTCCAAGAGACCCAGTACTTC. Protein product: CASSLAAVQETQYF.

This clonotype showed up many times. This chain links TRBV6-1 with TRBJ1-1; D ambiguous. V lost 1 base and J lost 4, with 10 bases in between. The CDR3 has 14 residues. Per germline, CDR1 MNHNS and CDR2 SASEGT. For the CDR3, the DNA is TGTGCCAGCAGTGAAGGGTGGGCAACCACTGAAGCTTTCTTT. Its translation is CASSEGWATTEAFF.

This clonotype was observed a few times. V and J are TRBV11-3 and TRBJ2-1, with TRBD2 matching over 8 bases. The germline V gene has CDR1 SGHNT and CDR2 YENEEA. V was clipped by 0 bases and J by 2 bases; unmatched bases: 6. The CDR3 has 17 residues. This CDR3 reads CASSLEAAGVTYNEQFF. The CDR3 bases are TGTGCCAGCAGCTTAGAGGCAGCGGGGGTGACCTACAATGAGCAGTTCTTC.

Ten or more counts support this clonotype. This chain uses TRBV7-9 with TRBJ2-7; D call uncertain. This CDR3 region has 12 residues. Germline lookup yields CDR1 SEHNR and CDR2 FQNEAQ (reference sequence). V lost 1 base to trimming and J lost 7 bases, with 8 bases between them. The CDR3 DNA reads TGTGCCAGCAGCTTAGGCCAAGAAGAGCAGTACTTC. It specifies CASSLGQEEQYF.

This clonotype was counted a few times. V and J are TRBV6-1 and TRBJ2-5, with D perhaps TRBD2 (7 bases). V lost 6 bases to trimming and J lost 3 bases, with 20 bases between them. CDR3 length: 16 residues. The germline CDR1 and CDR2 sequences are MNHNS and SASEGT. The CDR3 spells CASSPAGAGQEETQYF. The CDR3 DNA reads as TGTGCCAGCAGCCCCGCGGGGGCCGGGCAGGAAGAGACCCAGTACTTC.

This clonotype was observed many times. This chain connects TRBV18 to TRBJ1-1; TRBD1 is a possible D gene (6 bases). V lost 4 bases, J lost 3 bases, and 12 bases lay in between. CDR1 is KGHSH and CDR2 is LQKENI in the germline V gene. The CDR3 consists of 14 residues. The CDR3 here is CASSHRDSDTEAFF. In nucleotides, the CDR3 is TGTGCCAGCTCACACAGGGACTCCGACACTGAAGCTTTCTTT.

In this sample, this clonotype turned up a few times. This chain connects TRBV6-5 to TRBJ2-1; perhaps TRBD1 as D (5 bases). V was pared by 4 bases and J by 6 bases, with 13 bases between. Germline lookup yields CDR1 MNHEY and CDR2 SVGAGI. CDR3 length: 14 residues. DNA for the CDR3: TGTGCCAGCAGTTCGGTAGAAACAGGCAATGAGCAGTTCTTC. This sequence encodes CASSSVETGNEQFF.

This clonotype was counted between two and nine times. This chain uses TRBV5-1 with TRBJ2-7; 8 bases fit TRBD1. The CDR3 sequence is 15 residues long. Germline trimming cut 6 bases from V and 2 bases from J; bases unmatched to any gene: 10. CDR1 and CDR2 from the germline V gene are SGHRS and YFSETQ. In DNA, the CDR3 is TGCGCCAGCAACGCCGGGACAGGTGGAACCTACGAGCAGTACTTC. Translating it yields CASNAGTGGTYEQYF.

This clonotype was detected a few times. The V call is TRBV7-8, the J call TRBJ2-2; D might be TRBD2 (5 bases). Per the germline V gene, CDR1 is SGHVS and CDR2 is FQNEAQ. V dropped 5 bases and J dropped 7 bases, with 20 bases sitting between them. CDR3 length equals 16 residues. The CDR3 bases are TGTGCCAGCAGCCCGAAACCACCTAGCTTGTTCGGGGAGCTGTTTTTT. As protein: CASSPKPPSLFGELFF.

The DNA of the CDR3 is TGTGCCAGCAGTCCACGGAGGGGGAACGAGCAGTACTTC. Residues: CASSPRRGNEQYF. The chain carries TRBV6-1 and TRBJ2-7; either TRBD1 or TRBD2 may fit D (6 bases each). The CDR3 has 13 residues. Germline values: CDR1 MNHNS, CDR2 SASEGT. Trimming cost V 5 bases and J 5 bases, with 13 bases left between them.

This clonotype has ten or more counts. This sequence joins TRBV5-5 and TRBJ2-1; D is undetermined. Germline V CDR1 and CDR2: SGHKS, YYEKEE (reference sequence). This CDR3 spans 15 amino acids. The V gene lost 5 bases and the J gene lost 0 bases, with 12 bases spanning the gap. This chain's CDR3 is CASSSPDSSYNEQFF. The DNA for the CDR3 is TGTGCCAGCAGTTCCCCAGATAGCTCCTACAATGAGCAGTTCTTC. Full variable domain (rest looked up from reference TRBV5-5 and TRBJ2-1): DAGVTQSPTHLIKTRGQQVTLRCSPISGHKSVSWYQQVLGQGPQFIFQYYEKEERGRGNFPDRFSARQFPNYSSELNVNALLLGDSALYLCASSSPDSSYNEQFFGPGTRLTVL.

The rearrangement uses TRBV7-3 and TRBJ2-3; 7 bases map to TRBD1. The CDR3 is 15 amino acids. Germline V gene sequence: CDR1 SGHTA, CDR2 FQGTGA. J was trimmed by 7 bases and V by 5 bases; bases with no gene match: 12. CDR3 DNA sequence: TGTGCCAGCAGCCCGAGGGGGCCCGAGGTCAATACGCAGTATTTT. Amino acid sequence: CASSPRGPEVNTQYF.

This clonotype was seen repeatedly, ten times or more. The chain carries TRBV5-4 and TRBJ2-1, with D uncertain. CDR1 and CDR2 (germline): SGHNT, YYREEE (reference sequence). The CDR3 is 15 residues long. The V end was cut by 0 bases, the J end by 11 bases, with 18 bases between. This CDR3 reads CASSLDVSQSMKQFF. CDR3 nucleotides: TGTGCCAGCAGCTTGGACGTCAGTCAATCAATGAAGCAGTTCTTC.

This clonotype was seen a handful of times. This rearrangement joins TRBV4-2 to TRBJ1-1; perhaps TRBD1 as D (6 bases). V was pared by 3 bases and J by 1 base, with 9 bases between. This CDR3 spans 14 amino acids. Germline loops: CDR1 LGHNA, CDR2 YNFKEQ. The CDR3 DNA sequence: TGTGCCAGCAGCCACCAGACAGGGAACACTGAAGCTTTCTTT. Translating gives CASSHQTGNTEAFF.

This clonotype was found a few times. The chain uses TRBV12-5 and TRBJ2-3, with 9 positions matching TRBD2. The CDR3 loop spans 14 amino acids. The J segment lost 7 bases and the V segment lost 2 bases, leaving 4 bases of the junction unmatched. Germline V gene lookup returns CDR1 LGHNT and CDR2 FRNRAP. In DNA form, the CDR3 reads TGTGCTAGTGGTTTGTCTAGCGGGATGCATACGCAGTATTTT. The encoded protein is CASGLSSGMHTQYF.

This clonotype was counted many times. The J gene is TRBJ1-5, the V gene TRBV7-8, with 7 bases that match TRBD1. Per germline, CDR1 SGHVS and CDR2 FQNEAQ. The J segment lost 2 bases and the V segment lost 4 bases, leaving 2 bases of the junction unmatched. The CDR3 has 14 residues. The CDR3 protein is CASSSGQRNQPQHF. In DNA, the CDR3 is TGTGCCAGCAGCTCGGGACAGCGCAATCAGCCCCAGCATTTT.

This clonotype came up many times. The chain joins TRBV29-1 to TRBJ1-4; 7 bases are shared with TRBD1. The CDR3 is 13 amino acids. CDR1 and CDR2 (germline): SQVTM, ANQGSEA. After removal of 3 bases from V and 8 bases from J, the junction contained 6 bases not matched to a gene. CDR3 bases: TGCAGCGTTGATGGGCAGGGGGGCGAAAAACTGTTTTTT. This gives the protein CSVDGQGGEKLFF.

The sample holds a few counts of this clonotype. The rearrangement joins TRBV5-1 to TRBJ2-7; the D gene is possibly TRBD2 (6 bases). This CDR3 region has 16 residues. CDR1 is SGHRS and CDR2 is YFSETQ in the germline V gene. Trimming took 2 bases from V and 0 from J, leaving 15 bases between them. The CDR3 DNA reads TGCGCCAGCAGCTTCTCGGGGGAGTTCCACTCCTACGAGCAGTACTTC. Translation gives CASSFSGEFHSYEQYF.

The chain joins TRBV29-1 to TRBJ1-1, with 12 bases fitting TRBD1. The V and J ends lost 7 bases and 2 bases, in that order; junction bases with no gene match: 2. The germline V gene has CDR1 SQVTM and CDR2 ANQGSEA. The CDR3 is made up of 13 amino acids. The CDR3 is CSGGQGANTEAFF. CDR3 DNA: TGCAGCGGGGGACAGGGGGCTAACACTGAAGCTTTCTTT.

The table lists this clonotype with many counts. The chain recombines TRBV12-3 or TRBV12-4 with TRBJ2-7; D gene uncertain. This CDR3 is built from 11 residues. The V end lost 6 bases, the J end lost 6 bases, and 9 bases lay between the germline ends. CDR3 in amino acids: CASRDTGEQYF. The CDR3 nucleotides read TGTGCCAGCAGGGATACGGGCGAGCAGTACTTC.

This clonotype was seen only a few times. The CDR3 sequence is CASTLAGSNQPQHF. CDR3 nucleotides: TGTGCCAGCACCTTGGCCGGTAGCAATCAGCCCCAGCATTTT. The rearrangement joins TRBV2 to TRBJ1-5; D is unresolved. This CDR3 contains 14 residues. The V end was cut by 7 bases, the J end by 0 bases, with 10 bases between. CDR1 is SNHLY, CDR2 FYNNEI, per germline.

This clonotype was observed a few times. V and J are TRBV7-3 and TRBJ1-1; D is unclear. This CDR3 contains 14 residues. V dropped 6 bases and J dropped 1 base, with 12 bases sitting between them. The germline gives CDR1 SGHTA, CDR2 FQGTGA. The CDR3 DNA reads TGTGCCAGCAGTCCGACTCATTCGAACACTGAAGCTTTCTTT. Translated, it gives CASSPTHSNTEAFF.

J is TRBJ2-3 and V is TRBV4-1; 12 nucleotides match TRBD2. Germline V CDR1 and CDR2: MGHRA, YSYEKL. V dropped 1 base and J dropped 3; count of bases not matched to a gene: 14. The CDR3 is made up of 20 amino acids. CDR3 residues: CASSQGDGLAGGRRTDTQYF. The CDR3, as DNA: TGCGCCAGCAGCCAAGGGGATGGGCTAGCGGGAGGGAGAAGGACAGATACGCAGTATTTT.

This clonotype was picked up many times. The chain carries TRBV6-1 and TRBJ2-7; possible D gene TRBD2, 6 bases. Germline CDR1 reads MNHNS; CDR2 reads SASEGT. This CDR3 region has 15 residues. Trimming took off 3 bases at V and 9 bases at J, with 21 bases between the two ends. DNA for the CDR3: TGTGCCAGCAGTGAGCCGGGACTTATGCTTTATGTGCAGTACTTC. This codes for CASSEPGLMLYVQYF.

This clonotype was counted only a few times. The chain has TRBV3-1 and TRBJ2-7; D perhaps matches TRBD2 (5 bases). Germline lookup yields CDR1 LGHDT and CDR2 YNNKEL (reference sequence). Trimming stripped 4 bases from V and 3 bases from J, with 13 bases between. This CDR3 has 14 amino acids. The CDR3 region is CASSPSRKRYEQYF. The CDR3 DNA sequence: TGTGCCAGCAGCCCTAGCCGAAAGCGCTACGAGCAGTACTTC.